The rows below give T cell receptor beta chains drawn from one sample of a study of OX40 agonist ivuxolimab in advanced cancers. The method was immunoSEQ multiplex PCR; TCRdb's version includes in-frame clones alone and lacks a portion of them. Of around 75,000 clones in the sample, roughly 80% were seen once. The input for sequencing was CD4+ or CD8+ T cells sorted from blood, taken in a trial of the OX40 agonist ivuxolimab. All receptors derive from an adult with an advanced solid tumor such as melanoma, head and neck, liver or kidney cancer. Both conserved end residues are part of each CDR3. Each record gives: clone size, J gene, V gene, D gene, CDR3 DNA, CDR3 protein. A D gene is named only where the DNA matches it firmly. Only part of the rows carry a size: once, few, many, or a class if the clone is expanded.

>few|TRBJ1-1|TRBV5-6|-
TGTGCCAGCAGCTTGGGACCCCAGCAGAACACTGAAGCTTTCTTT
CASSLGPQQNTEAFF
>-|TRBJ1-1|TRBV6-6|-
TGTGCCAGCAGTTACGCCGCGGGGGCCAGACCCTCTGAAGCTTTCTTT
CASSYAAGARPSEAFF
>-|TRBJ2-7|TRBV28|-
TGTGCCAGCAGTTTCACGGGGGTCTCCTACGAGCAGTACTTC
CASSFTGVSYEQYF
>once|TRBJ1-2|TRBV10-2|TRBD1
TGCGCCAGCAGTGAGGGGACTCGACAGGGGTATGGCTACACCTTC
CASSEGTRQGYGYTF
>-|TRBJ2-6|TRBV5-1|-
TGCGCCAGCGGACAGCTCAACTCTGGGGCCAACGTCCTGACTTTC
CASGQLNSGANVLTF
>-|TRBJ2-3|TRBV27|TRBD1
TGTGCCAGCAGACCCGACAGGGAGTGGGCAGATACGCAGTATTTT
CASRPDREWADTQYF
>-|TRBJ2-2|TRBV5-4|-
TGTGCCAGCAGTCCAGAAATTCTGAACACCGGGGAGCTGTTTTTT
CASSPEILNTGELFF
>-|TRBJ1-1|TRBV5-4|-
TGTGCCAGCAGCTTGGCCGCGGGCAGGGTGAGTCTGAACACTGAAGCTTTCTTT
CASSLAAGRVSLNTEAFF
>few|TRBJ1-1|TRBV7-2|TRBD1
TGTGCCAGCAGCTTAGTGCAAGGGGGCCCTTCTGAAGCTTTCTTT
CASSLVQGGPSEAFF
>few|TRBJ2-6|TRBV19|-
TGTGCCTCCCGCCCGGGACGGAGCTCTGGGGCCAACGTCCTGACTTTC
CASRPGRSSGANVLTF